This TCR delta chain was obtained from a study of Vδ1+ human thymocytes (dated by TCRdb to the late 2010s). Study-level background: As a data resource, the study described the mRNA-level TRG and TRD CDR3 repertoires found in highly purified Vdelta1+ thymocytes taken from young children. Earlier work had validated the multiplex-based CDR3 amplicon strategy against 5'RACE-based methods for generating CDR3 amplicons. What the research found in general, with its limitations: Even though sort purity was high, about 19% of thymic TRD sequences were Vdelta2 (and few were Vdelta3), which was not the case for the peripheral blood Vdelta1+ controls. Because unexpected Vdelta2 sequences could lead to misinterpretation of bulk repertoire data, the authors recommended using highly purified populations and validating at the single-cell level. Many TRG clonotypes were found to be shared between donors (up to about 6.9x10^3), whereas TRD repertoires were found to be essentially private (max about 120 shared). In contrast to oligoclonal peripheral blood repertoires, thymic TRG and TRD repertoires appeared to be highly polyclonal with Gaussian CDR3 length distributions. Donors did not cluster by age or sex, so the analyses were not stratified by age or sex.

RNA extraction was carried out with the RNeasy mini kit, and reverse transcription was then done using Superscript III. Multiplex PCR was used to generate CDR3 amplicons, with pooled V-gene forward primers and a constant-region reverse primer carrying Illumina adaptor overhangs. After gel purification, the amplicons were indexed with Nextera index primers over eight extra PCR cycles and then purified using AMPure XP beads. Sequencing of libraries was performed on an Illumina MiSeq using paired-end 250 bp reads, dual indexing and an approximately 20% PhiX spike-in. The paper's data handling went like this. Reads were quality checked with FastQC, and TRG read pairs were merged with ea-utils fastq-join. Annotation of sequences was performed with IMGT/HighV-QUEST, only productive sequences with unambiguous V-gene assignment were retained, and clonotypes were defined by identical CDR3 sequence. Downstream analysis used VDJtools 1.1.1, tcR 2.2.3, Treemap and vegan Shannon diversity in R 3.4.4. Clone calls in TCRdb were regenerated from the public reads with CATT, after which identical DNA sequences shared one row. TCRdb's processing, not the authors', yielded these V and J calls. This sample holds about 75,000 delta-chain clones; about 35% were observed only once. Together, the top ten hold under 0.3% of the sample.

In regard to this clone: Its antigen is not yet known. There are no base qualities to consult, and no much larger clone falls within one base.

The cysteine opens and the phenylalanine closes a CDR3 of 14 amino acids. Only the CDR3 part of the read is kept: 42 bases, read in frame from the first base. The germline V end is reduced by 6 bases and the J end by 1 base; junction bases left unmatched: 4. The germline V gene yields TSWWSYY for CDR1 and QGS for CDR2. Thymic samples were depleted of alphabeta T cells, then CD3+ TCRVdelta1+ TCRVdelta2- thymocytes were FACS-sorted. Sorted Vdelta1+ thymocyte purity ranged from roughly 97% to 99.6%. The thymic specimens were obtained from roughly eight paediatric patients, aged about 5 days to 15 months, who were having corrective cardiac surgery. Thymic tissue was dispersed, and mononuclear cells were isolated on a Histopaque-1077 density gradient. The staining antibodies were anti-TCRVdelta1 clone TS8.2, anti-TCRVdelta2 clone B6, anti-CD3 clone HIT3a and anti-TCRalphabeta clone IP26.

The sample consisted of Vdelta1+ gamma-delta thymocytes from the thymus. The cell subset or site label on this specimen signifies: FACS-sorted CD3+ TCRalphabeta- TCRVdelta1+ TCRVdelta2- thymocytes. The clonotype was recovered from a boy less than two years old who had congenital heart surgery. The chain links TRDV1 with TRDJ1; 8 central bases correspond to TRDD3. The DNA sequence follows: TGTGCTCTTGGCGTACTGGGGGCCACCGATAAACTCATCTTT. It is translated as CALGVLGATDKLIF.